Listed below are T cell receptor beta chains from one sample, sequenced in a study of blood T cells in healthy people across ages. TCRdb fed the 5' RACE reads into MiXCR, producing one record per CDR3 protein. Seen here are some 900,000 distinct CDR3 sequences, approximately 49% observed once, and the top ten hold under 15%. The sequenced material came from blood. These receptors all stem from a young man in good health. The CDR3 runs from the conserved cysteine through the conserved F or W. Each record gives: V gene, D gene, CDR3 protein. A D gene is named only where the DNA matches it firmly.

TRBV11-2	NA	CASSLELLYEQYF
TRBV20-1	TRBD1	CSARRQGDTDTQYF
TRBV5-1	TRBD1	CVSSPGQGDEQYF
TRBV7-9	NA	CASSPREPAESYGYTF
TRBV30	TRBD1	CACPRTGGGEKLFF
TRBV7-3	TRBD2	CASSAPWRGNIQYF
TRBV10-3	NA	CAISESSDTEAFF
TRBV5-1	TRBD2	CASSFGRGGSYNEQFF
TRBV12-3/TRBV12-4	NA	CASSLGDHQPQHF
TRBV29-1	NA	CSVEEYRGVRGVYGYTF
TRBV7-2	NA	CASSLGLGVVTAFF
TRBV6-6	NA	CASSYGAGNQETQYF
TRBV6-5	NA	CASSSSLATQETQYF
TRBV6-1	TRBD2	CASTSGGAPEQFF
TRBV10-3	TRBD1	CAIRADREQTQYF
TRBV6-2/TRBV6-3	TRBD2	CASRLGGGPSEQFF
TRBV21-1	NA	CASSKGEQPQHF
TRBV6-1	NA	CASEPRSLLNEQFF
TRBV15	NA	CATSREGEAADTQYF
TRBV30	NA	CAWSRGSTDTQYF
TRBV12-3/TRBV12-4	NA	CASSRQGGYGYTF
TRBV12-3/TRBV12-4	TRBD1	CASTPDRGDGNEQFF
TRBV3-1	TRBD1	CASSQPTGENIQYF